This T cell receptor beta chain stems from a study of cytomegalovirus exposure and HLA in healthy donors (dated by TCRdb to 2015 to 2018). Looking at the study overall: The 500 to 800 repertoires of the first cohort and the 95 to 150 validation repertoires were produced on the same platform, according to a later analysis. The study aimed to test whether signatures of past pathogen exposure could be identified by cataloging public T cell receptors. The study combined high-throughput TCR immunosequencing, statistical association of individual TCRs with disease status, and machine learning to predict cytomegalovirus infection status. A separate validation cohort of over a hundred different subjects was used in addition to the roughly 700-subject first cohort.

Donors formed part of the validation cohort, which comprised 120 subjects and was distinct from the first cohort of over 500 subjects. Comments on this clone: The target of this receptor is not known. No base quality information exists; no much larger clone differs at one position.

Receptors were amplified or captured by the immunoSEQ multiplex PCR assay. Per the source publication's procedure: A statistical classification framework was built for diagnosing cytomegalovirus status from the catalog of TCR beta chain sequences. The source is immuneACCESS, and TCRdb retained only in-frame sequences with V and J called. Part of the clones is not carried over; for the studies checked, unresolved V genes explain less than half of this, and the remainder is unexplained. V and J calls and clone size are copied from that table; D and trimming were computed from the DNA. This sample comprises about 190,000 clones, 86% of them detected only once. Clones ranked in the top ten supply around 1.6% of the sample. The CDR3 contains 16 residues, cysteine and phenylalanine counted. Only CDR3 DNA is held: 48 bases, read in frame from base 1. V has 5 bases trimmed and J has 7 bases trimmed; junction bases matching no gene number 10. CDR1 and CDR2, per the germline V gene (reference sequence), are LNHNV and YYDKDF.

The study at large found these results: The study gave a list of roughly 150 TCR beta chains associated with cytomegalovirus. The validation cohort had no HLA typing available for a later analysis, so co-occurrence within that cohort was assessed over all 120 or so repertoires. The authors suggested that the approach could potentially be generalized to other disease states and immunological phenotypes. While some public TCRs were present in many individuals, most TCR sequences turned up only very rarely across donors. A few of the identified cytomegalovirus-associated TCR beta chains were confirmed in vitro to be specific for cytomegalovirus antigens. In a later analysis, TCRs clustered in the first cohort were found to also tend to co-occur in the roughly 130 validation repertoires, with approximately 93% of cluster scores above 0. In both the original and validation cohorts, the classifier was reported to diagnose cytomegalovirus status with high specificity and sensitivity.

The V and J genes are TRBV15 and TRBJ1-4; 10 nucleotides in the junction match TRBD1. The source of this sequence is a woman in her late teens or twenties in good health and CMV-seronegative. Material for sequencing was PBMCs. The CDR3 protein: CATSSDRGRYGEKLFF. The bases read TGTGCCACCAGCTCTGACAGGGGGCGTTATGGTGAAAAACTGTTTTTT. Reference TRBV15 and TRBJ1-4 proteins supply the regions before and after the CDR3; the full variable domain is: DAMVIQNPRYQVTQFGKPVTLSCSQTLNHNVMYWYQQKSSQAPKLLFHYYDKDFNNEADTPDNFQSRRPNTSFCFLDIRSPGLGDTAMYLCATSSDRGRYGEKLFFGSGTQLSVL.